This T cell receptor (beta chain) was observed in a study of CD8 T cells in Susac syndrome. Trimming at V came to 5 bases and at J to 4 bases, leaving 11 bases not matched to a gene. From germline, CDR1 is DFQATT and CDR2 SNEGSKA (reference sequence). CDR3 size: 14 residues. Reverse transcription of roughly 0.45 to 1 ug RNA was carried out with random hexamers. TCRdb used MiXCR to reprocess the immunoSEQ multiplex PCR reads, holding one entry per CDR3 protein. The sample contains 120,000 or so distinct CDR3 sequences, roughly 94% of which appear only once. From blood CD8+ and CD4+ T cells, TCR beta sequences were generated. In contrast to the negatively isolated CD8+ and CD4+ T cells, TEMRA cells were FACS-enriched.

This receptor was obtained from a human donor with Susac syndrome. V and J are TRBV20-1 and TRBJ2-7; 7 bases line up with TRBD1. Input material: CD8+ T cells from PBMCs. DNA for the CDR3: TGCAGTGCTGGTACCGAGGGACAGAGATACGAGCAGTACTTC. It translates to CSAGTEGQRYEQYF.